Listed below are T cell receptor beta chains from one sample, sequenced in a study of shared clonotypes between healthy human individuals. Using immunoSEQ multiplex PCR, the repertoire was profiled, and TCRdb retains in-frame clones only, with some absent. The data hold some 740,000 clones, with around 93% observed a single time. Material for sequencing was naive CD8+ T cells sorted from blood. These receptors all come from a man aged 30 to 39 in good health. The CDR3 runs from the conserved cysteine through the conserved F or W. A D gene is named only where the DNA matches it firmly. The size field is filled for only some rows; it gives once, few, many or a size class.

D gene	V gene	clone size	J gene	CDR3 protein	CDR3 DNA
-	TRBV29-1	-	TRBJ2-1	CSAPAPHDYNEQFF	TGCAGCGCCCCGGCCCCGCACGATTACAATGAGCAGTTCTTC
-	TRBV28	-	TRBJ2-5	CASSSGEGPETQYF	TGTGCCAGCAGTTCCGGCGAGGGGCCAGAGACCCAGTACTTC
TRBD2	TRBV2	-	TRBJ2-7	CASSGDSNSGSNHEQYF	TGTGCCAGCAGTGGGGATTCCAATAGCGGGAGTAATCACGAGCAGTACTTC
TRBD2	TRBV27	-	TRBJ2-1	CASSPGTSGSIRRQFF	TGTGCCAGCAGTCCAGGGACTAGCGGGAGTATTCGCCGGCAGTTCTTC
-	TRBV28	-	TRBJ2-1	CASSFGGLTGGQFF	TGTGCCAGCAGTTTTGGGGGACTCACCGGGGGGCAGTTCTTC
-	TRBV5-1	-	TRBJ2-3	CASSFITTGRSTDTQYF	TGCGCCAGCAGCTTCATAACGACAGGTCGAAGCACAGATACGCAGTATTTT
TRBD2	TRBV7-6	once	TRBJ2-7	CASSRWGRLAGGPDSYEQYF	TGTGCCAGCAGCCGATGGGGGCGACTAGCGGGAGGGCCTGACTCCTACGAGCAGTACTTC
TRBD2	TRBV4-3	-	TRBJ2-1	CASSQDGWDLAGGPHEQFF	TGCGCCAGCAGCCAAGATGGGTGGGATCTAGCGGGAGGGCCCCATGAGCAGTTCTTC
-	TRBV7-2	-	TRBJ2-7	CASSLARGFSYEQYF	TGTGCCAGCAGCTTAGCGCGGGGATTCTCCTACGAGCAGTACTTC
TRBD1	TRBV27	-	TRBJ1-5	CASSSGQGPNQPQHF	TGTGCCAGCAGTTCAGGACAGGGGCCGAATCAGCCCCAGCATTTT
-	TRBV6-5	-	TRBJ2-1	CASGNELNEQFF	TGTGCCAGCGGCAACGAGCTTAATGAGCAGTTCTTC
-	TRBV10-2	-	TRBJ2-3	CASSESEEGADTQYF	TGCGCCAGCAGTGAGTCGGAGGAGGGAGCAGATACGCAGTATTTT
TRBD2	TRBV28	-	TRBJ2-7	CASSPGTSGYEQYF	TGTGCCAGCAGTCCGGGGACTAGCGGATACGAGCAGTACTTC
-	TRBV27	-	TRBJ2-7	CASSFGAGAVGYEQYF	TGTGCCAGCAGTTTTGGAGCAGGGGCGGTGGGGTACGAGCAGTACTTC
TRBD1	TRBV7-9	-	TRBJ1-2	CASSFLRQGDGYTF	TGTGCCAGCAGCTTCCTTAGACAGGGGGATGGCTACACCTTC
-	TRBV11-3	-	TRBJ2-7	CASSQTSLPYEQYF	TGTGCCAGCAGCCAAACTAGTCTCCCCTACGAGCAGTACTTC
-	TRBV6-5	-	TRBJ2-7	CASQSGGGYEQYF	TGTGCCAGCCAATCTGGGGGAGGTTACGAGCAGTACTTC
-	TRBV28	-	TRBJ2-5	CASSFGQPSAQYF	TGTGCCAGCAGTTTCGGACAGCCGTCGGCCCAGTACTTC